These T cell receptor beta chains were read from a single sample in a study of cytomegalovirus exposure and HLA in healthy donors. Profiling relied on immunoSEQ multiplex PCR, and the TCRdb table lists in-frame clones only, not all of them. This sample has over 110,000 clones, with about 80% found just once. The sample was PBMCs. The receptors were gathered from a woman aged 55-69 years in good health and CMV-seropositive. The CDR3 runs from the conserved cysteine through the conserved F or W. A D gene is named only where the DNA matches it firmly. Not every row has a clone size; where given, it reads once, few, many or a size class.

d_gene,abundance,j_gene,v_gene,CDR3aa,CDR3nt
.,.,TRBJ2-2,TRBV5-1,CASSLVAPGELFF,TGCGCCAGCAGCTTGGTGGCCCCCGGGGAGCTGTTTTTT
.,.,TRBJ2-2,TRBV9,CASSVVLGQGNTGELFF,TGTGCCAGCAGCGTAGTACTAGGTCAGGGGAATACCGGGGAGCTGTTTTTT
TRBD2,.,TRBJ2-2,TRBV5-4,CASSPITSGTSNTGELFF,TGTGCCAGCAGCCCCATAACTAGCGGGACTTCGAACACCGGGGAGCTGTTTTTT
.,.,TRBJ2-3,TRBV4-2,CASSFGSGTQYF,TGTGCCAGCAGCTTTGGGAGTGGTACGCAGTATTTT
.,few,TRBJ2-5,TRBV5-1,CASSLATLGHETQYF,TGCGCCAGCAGCTTGGCAACCCTGGGGCACGAGACCCAGTACTTC
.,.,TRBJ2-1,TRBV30,CAWRVRRGANEQFF,TGTGCCTGGAGGGTACGCCGCGGGGCCAATGAGCAGTTCTTC
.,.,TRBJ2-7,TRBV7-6,CASSLVRTGPTSSYEQYF,TGTGCCAGCAGCTTAGTGCGAACAGGACCGACAAGCTCCTACGAGCAGTACTTC
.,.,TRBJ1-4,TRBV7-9,CASSKLGGPTNEKLFF,TGTGCCAGCAGTAAATTGGGGGGACCAACTAATGAAAAACTGTTTTTT
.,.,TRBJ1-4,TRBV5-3,CARSFIGRGGDEKLFF,TGTGCCAGAAGCTTTATTGGCAGGGGAGGGGATGAAAAACTGTTTTTT
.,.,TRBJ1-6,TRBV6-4,CAAWGPGGSYNSPLHF,TGTGCCGCATGGGGGCCGGGCGGCTCCTATAATTCACCCCTCCACTTT
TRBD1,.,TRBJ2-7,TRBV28,CASSFRTGGSYEQYF,TGTGCCAGCAGTTTTCGGACAGGGGGCTCCTACGAGCAGTACTTC
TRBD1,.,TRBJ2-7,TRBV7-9,CASSLAGTAHEQYF,TGTGCCAGCAGCTTAGCCGGGACAGCCCACGAGCAGTACTTC
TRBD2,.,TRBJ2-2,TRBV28,CASSVAGKYTGELFF,TGTGCCAGCAGTGTAGCGGGAAAGTACACCGGGGAGCTGTTTTTT
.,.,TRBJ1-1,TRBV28,CASSYEGRGVNTEAFF,TGTGCCAGCAGTTACGAGGGGCGGGGAGTGAACACTGAAGCTTTCTTT
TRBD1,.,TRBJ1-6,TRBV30,CAWSLPRTGDNSPLHF,TGTGCCTGGAGTCTACCTAGGACAGGGGATAATTCACCCCTCCACTTT
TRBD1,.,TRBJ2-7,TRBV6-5,CASTRPGQGLHEQYF,TGTGCCAGCACCCGGCCGGGACAGGGTCTCCACGAGCAGTACTTC
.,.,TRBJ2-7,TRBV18,CASSPIAEGSYEQYF,TGTGCCAGCTCACCAATAGCGGAGGGCTCCTACGAGCAGTACTTC
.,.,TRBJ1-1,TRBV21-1,CASSKVGQESEAFF,TGTGCCAGCAGCAAAGTAGGACAGGAATCGGAAGCTTTCTTT
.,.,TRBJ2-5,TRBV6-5,CASGASRGPVGTQYF,TGTGCCAGCGGAGCATCACGGGGTCCGGTGGGGACCCAGTACTTC
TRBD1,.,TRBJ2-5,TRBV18,CASSQTGTEETQYF,TGTGCCAGCTCACAAACCGGGACAGAAGAGACCCAGTACTTC
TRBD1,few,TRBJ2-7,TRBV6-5,CASSYGGTGVWEQYF,TGTGCCAGCAGTTACGGCGGGACAGGGGTATGGGAGCAGTACTTC
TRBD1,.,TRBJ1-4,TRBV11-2,CASGAGTGYEKLFF,TGTGCCAGCGGGGCCGGGACAGGGTATGAAAAACTGTTTTTT
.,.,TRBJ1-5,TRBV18,CASSLTGNQPQHF,TGTGCCAGCTCCTTGACAGGCAATCAGCCCCAGCATTTT
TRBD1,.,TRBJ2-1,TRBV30,CAWDHLQGIDEQFF,TGTGCCTGGGACCATTTACAGGGGATAGATGAGCAGTTCTTC
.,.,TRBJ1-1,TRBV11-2,CASSFRAKGTEAFF,TGTGCCAGCAGCTTCAGGGCAAAGGGCACTGAAGCTTTCTTT
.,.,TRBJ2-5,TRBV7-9,CASSSRDTQETQYF,TGTGCCAGCAGCTCCCGGGACACCCAAGAGACCCAGTACTTC